Ten or more counts support the clone carrying this TCR beta chain. Its antigen is unknown. Germline V lookup: CDR1 LGHDT, CDR2 YNNKEL (reference sequence). The CDR3 runs 12 residues. V dropped 0 bases and J dropped 13 bases, with 10 bases sitting between them. These data originate in a study of T cells in Graves' hyperthyroidism and ophthalmopathy. Thyroid ultrasound, orbital computed tomography, clinical symptoms, and serum thyroxine and TRAb underpinned diagnoses. From approximately 9.1 ml of fresh peripheral blood, PBMCs were isolated. Overall study results and limits: From stable hyperthyroidism, ophthalmopathy was separated by a 13 V-J model. Blood samples included most of the expanded thyroid clonotypes exceeding 0.001.

Amplification of TCR beta CDR3 regions was performed using RNA transcripts as template. First-round RT-PCR with HTBI primers amplified the TCR CDR3 region. TCRdb used MiXCR to reprocess the multiplex PCR reads, holding one entry per CDR3 protein. The table lists over 300,000 distinct CDR3 sequences, roughly 15% of them singletons, with about 37% in the top ten. The receptor was derived from a woman aged 40-49 years with Graves' ophthalmopathy. The source material was blood. The chain has TRBV3-1 and TRBJ1-5; a weak D match, TRBD1 (5 bases). CDR3: CASSQEGTLQHF. In DNA form, the CDR3 reads TGTGCCAGCAGCCAAGAGGGGACCCTACAGCATTTT.